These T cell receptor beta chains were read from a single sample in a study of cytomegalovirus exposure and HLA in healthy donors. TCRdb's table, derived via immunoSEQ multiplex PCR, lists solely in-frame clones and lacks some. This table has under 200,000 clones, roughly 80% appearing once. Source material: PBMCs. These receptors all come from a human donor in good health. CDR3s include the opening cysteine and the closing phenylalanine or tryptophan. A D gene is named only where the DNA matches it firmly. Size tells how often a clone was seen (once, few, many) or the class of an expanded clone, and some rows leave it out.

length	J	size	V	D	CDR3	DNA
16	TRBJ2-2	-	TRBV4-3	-	CASSTLASSNTGELFF	TGCGCCAGCAGTACGCTAGCGAGTTCAAACACCGGGGAGCTGTTTTTT
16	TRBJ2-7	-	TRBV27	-	CASSSRGGLSFYEQYF	TGTGCCAGCAGTTCACGGGGTGGGTTATCCTTCTACGAGCAGTACTTC
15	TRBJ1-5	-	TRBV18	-	CASSPGGGSNQPQHF	TGTGCCAGCTCACCAGGGGGGGGGAGCAATCAGCCCCAGCATTTT
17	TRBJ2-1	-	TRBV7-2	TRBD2	CASSLERSGGRRNEQFF	TGTGCCAGCAGCTTAGAACGTAGCGGGGGGAGAAGAAATGAGCAGTTCTTC
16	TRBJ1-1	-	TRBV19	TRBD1	CASTGGTGGGNTEAFF	TGTGCCAGTACTGGGGGGACAGGGGGCGGAAACACTGAAGCTTTCTTT
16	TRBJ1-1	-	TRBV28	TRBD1	CASSSGTGHFRSEAFF	TGTGCCAGCAGTTCCGGGACAGGGCACTTTCGGTCTGAAGCTTTCTTT
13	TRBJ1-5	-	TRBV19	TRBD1	CASTDRGDQPQHF	TGTGCCAGTACCGACAGGGGGGACCAGCCCCAGCATTTT
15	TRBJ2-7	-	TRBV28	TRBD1	CASSLWGQGVYEQYF	TGTGCCAGCAGTTTATGGGGACAGGGGGTCTACGAGCAGTACTTC
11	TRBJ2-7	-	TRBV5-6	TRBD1	CASSDRDEQYF	TGTGCCAGCAGCGACAGGGACGAGCAGTACTTC
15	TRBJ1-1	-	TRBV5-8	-	CASSLGVERVTEAFF	TGTGCCAGCAGCTTAGGGGTCGAGCGGGTCACTGAAGCTTTCTTT
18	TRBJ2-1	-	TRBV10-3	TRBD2	CAISEFGGGVTSYNEQFF	TGTGCCATCAGTGAGTTTGGCGGGGGGGTTACCTCCTACAATGAGCAGTTCTTC
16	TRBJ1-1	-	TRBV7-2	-	CASSLRGTNWGTEAFF	TGTGCCAGCAGTCTGAGGGGGACGAACTGGGGCACTGAAGCTTTCTTT
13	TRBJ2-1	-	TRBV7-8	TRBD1	CASSPGGRNEQFF	TGTGCCAGCAGCCCAGGGGGCCGAAATGAGCAGTTCTTC
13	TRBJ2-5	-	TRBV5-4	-	CASSTSGGTTQYF	TGTGCCAGCAGCACATCTGGGGGCACGACCCAGTACTTC
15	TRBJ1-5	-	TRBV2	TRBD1	CASSTGANSNQPQHF	TGTGCCAGCAGTACAGGGGCGAATAGCAATCAGCCCCAGCATTTT
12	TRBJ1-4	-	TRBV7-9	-	CASSFDSGKLFF	TGTGCCAGCAGCTTTGACTCCGGGAAACTGTTTTTT
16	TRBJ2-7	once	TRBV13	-	CASSLQGLGIAYEQYF	TGTGCCAGCAGCTTACAGGGTCTTGGGATCGCTTACGAGCAGTACTTC
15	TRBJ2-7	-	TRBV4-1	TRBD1	CASSHPGTGAYEQYF	TGCGCCAGCAGCCACCCCGGGACAGGGGCCTACGAGCAGTACTTC
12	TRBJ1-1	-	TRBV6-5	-	CASSYTTGEAFF	TGTGCCAGCAGTTACACCACAGGGGAAGCTTTCTTT
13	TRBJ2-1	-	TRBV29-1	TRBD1	CSLRDSLYNEQFF	TGCAGCTTACGGGACAGCCTCTACAATGAGCAGTTCTTC
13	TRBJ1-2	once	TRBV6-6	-	CASSPRVPYGYTF	TGTGCCAGCAGTCCGAGGGTTCCCTATGGCTACACCTTC
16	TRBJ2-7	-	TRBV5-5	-	CASSLDADPGSYEQYF	TGTGCCAGCAGCTTGGATGCCGACCCGGGGTCCTACGAGCAGTACTTC
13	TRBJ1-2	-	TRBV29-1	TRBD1	CSVVRQGDYGYTF	TGCAGCGTAGTCAGACAGGGGGACTATGGCTACACCTTC
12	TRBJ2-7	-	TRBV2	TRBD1	CATSTGIYEQYF	TGTGCCACGTCGACAGGGATCTACGAGCAGTACTTC